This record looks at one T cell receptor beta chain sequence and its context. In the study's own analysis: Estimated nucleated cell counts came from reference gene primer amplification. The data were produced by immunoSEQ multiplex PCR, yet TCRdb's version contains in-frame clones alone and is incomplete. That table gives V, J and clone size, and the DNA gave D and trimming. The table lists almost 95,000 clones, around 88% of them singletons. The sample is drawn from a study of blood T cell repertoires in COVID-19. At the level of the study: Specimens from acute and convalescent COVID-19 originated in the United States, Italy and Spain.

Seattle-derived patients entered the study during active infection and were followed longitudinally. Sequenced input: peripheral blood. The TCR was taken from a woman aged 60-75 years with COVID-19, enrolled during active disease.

The CDR3 DNA reads as TGTGCCAGCAGCTTAGTACTAGCGAGCTCCTACGAGCAGTACTTC. Its translation is CASSLVLASSYEQYF. The V call is TRBV7-8, the J call TRBJ2-7, with 7 bases identical to TRBD2. The CDR3 covers 15 residues. V lost 1 base and J lost 0; bases outside the gene matches: 3. Per germline, CDR1 SGHVS and CDR2 FQNEAQ.